One and the same sample provided the 18 T cell receptor beta chains below, sequenced in a study of T cell repertoires in cytomegalovirus infection. TCRdb reprocessed the reads via MiXCR and lists one record per CDR3 protein. The sample includes more than 400,000 distinct CDR3 sequences, roughly 29% of them seen just once. Source material: PBMCs. The receptor set was obtained from a human donor in good health (CMV status not recorded). Some clones in this sample may be carry-over from other donors' samples.

This clonotype was detected a few times. This chain links TRBV7-2 with TRBJ2-5; 7 bases match TRBD2. Trimming cost V 2 bases and J 5 bases; bases outside gene matches: 8. The CDR3 length is 15 residues. Germline lookup yields CDR1 SGHTA and CDR2 FQGNSA. In DNA form, the CDR3 reads TGTGCCAGCAGCTTACCGGGGGGAAGGATGGAGACCCAGTACTTC. Protein: CASSLPGGRMETQYF.

This clonotype was detected many times. V is TRBV7-2 and J is TRBJ2-7; TRBD2 matches 8 bases. The CDR3 length is 14 residues. From germline, CDR1 is SGHTA and CDR2 FQGNSA. V dropped 5 bases and J dropped 5; count of bases not matched to a gene: 8. The CDR3 DNA follows: TGTGCCAGCAGCCCTTGGCGGGAGGCTCACGAGCAGTACTTC. The encoded protein is CASSPWREAHEQYF.

This clonotype occurred a few times. The junction shows a germline mismatch at one end, possibly a read error. The gene calls are TRBV19 and TRBJ2-1; no firm D call. This CDR3 is built from 15 residues. CDR1 is LNHDA and CDR2 is SQIVND in the germline V gene (reference sequence). This CDR3 is CASSIGNGAYNEQFF. The CDR3 region has the DNA TGTGCCAGTAGCATAGGGAATGGGGCCTACAATGAGCAGTTCTTC.

This clonotype appeared many times. The chain employs TRBV7-2 and TRBJ2-2; D might be TRBD1 or TRBD2, each matching 5 bases. This CDR3 is built from 13 residues. Trimming pared 5 bases from V and 6 bases from J, leaving 10 bases between. CDR1 SGHTA and CDR2 FQGNSA come from the germline V gene. As DNA, the CDR3 is TGTGCCAGCAGCAACCAGGGAGCCGGGGAGCTGTTTTTT. Its translation is CASSNQGAGELFF. Combining the CDR3 with reference TRBV7-2 and TRBJ2-2 gives the whole variable domain GAGVSQSPSNKVTEKGKDVELRCDPISGHTALYWYRQSLGQGLEFLIYFQGNSAPDKSGLPSDRFSAERTGGSVSTLTIQRTQQEDSAVYLCASSNQGAGELFFGEGSRLTVL.

CDR3 protein: CASSSEQGETQYF. CDR3 nucleotides: TGTGCCAGCAGCTCGGAACAGGGAGAGACCCAGTACTTC. The chain has TRBV28 and TRBJ2-5; weak D call: TRBD1 (6 bases). CDR3 size: 13 residues. V dropped 6 bases and J dropped 4 bases, with 12 bases sitting between them. Germline V CDR1 and CDR2: MDHEN, SYDVKM.

The chain carries TRBV28 and TRBJ2-7; TRBD2 matches at 7 bases. The V segment lost 4 bases and the J segment 2 bases; nucleotides outside the gene matches: 11. Per germline, CDR1 MDHEN and CDR2 SYDVKM. This CDR3 comprises 16 residues. CDR3 DNA sequence: TGTGCCAGCAGTTCCTACCGACTAGCAGGAGCCTACGAGCAGTACTTC. It codes for CASSSYRLAGAYEQYF.

V and J are TRBV5-1 and TRBJ2-3; D is uncertain. Germline V CDR1 and CDR2: SGHRS, YFSETQ. Trimming took off 5 bases at V and 5 bases at J, with 9 bases between the two ends. The CDR3 is 12 amino acids. CDR3 nucleotide sequence: TGCGCCAGCAGGCGAGCGATAGATACGCAGTATTTT. It yields the protein CASRRAIDTQYF.

The rearrangement uses TRBV19 and TRBJ2-1, with D perhaps matching TRBD2 (5 bases). The CDR3 consists of 14 residues. V was cut by 4 bases and J by 4 bases, with 11 bases left in between. The V gene's germline CDR1 is LNHDA and CDR2 SQIVND (reference sequence). CDR3 bases: TGTGCCAGTAGTACCTGGGAGCGGTACAATGAGCAGTTCTTC. Its protein product is CASSTWERYNEQFF. The variable domain in full, with the rest retrieved from reference TRBV19 and TRBJ2-1, is DGGITQSPKYLFRKEGQNVTLSCEQNLNHDAMYWYRQDPGQGLRLIYYSQIVNDFQKGDIAEGYSVSREKKESFPLTVTSAQKNPTAFYLCASSTWERYNEQFFGPGTRLTVL.

The table lists this clonotype with a few counts. Because it lacks the conserved phenylalanine or tryptophan at the end, this CDR3 is likely a read error. Because the CDR3's place on the DNA is in doubt, the DNA is left out and the CDR3 is given as listed by TCRdb. The V call is TRBV11-3, the J call TRBJ2-7; TRBD2, the D gene given by the table, was not confirmed from the DNA. Germline V gene lookup returns CDR1 SGHNT and CDR2 YENEEA. Ends included, the CDR3 has 13 residues. This CDR3 reads CASSRKNRLAGDG.

This clonotype was observed a few times. J is TRBJ2-2 and V is TRBV6-5; 8 nucleotides align to TRBD1. The germline V gene has CDR1 MNHEY and CDR2 SVGAGI. This CDR3 contains 16 residues. The V segment lost 2 bases and the J segment 6 bases; nucleotides outside the gene matches: 8. The CDR3 is CASSYIIDRGAGELFF. The DNA of the CDR3 is TGTGCCAGCAGTTACATAATTGACAGGGGAGCCGGGGAGCTGTTTTTT.

V and J are TRBV27 and TRBJ2-1; TRBD2 agrees at 10 bases. The CDR3 has 16 amino acids. Germline loops: CDR1 MNHEY, CDR2 SMNVEV (reference sequence). V trimming: 8 bases; J trimming: 7 bases; junction bases outside the gene matches: 14. In DNA form, the CDR3 reads TGTGCCAGCCATCAGGGGGTAGCGGGGGGTATAAATGAGCAGTTCTTC. This codes for CASHQGVAGGINEQFF.

The chain employs TRBV7-2 and TRBJ2-1, with TRBD1 identical over 10 bases. The germline CDR1 and CDR2 sequences are SGHTA and FQGNSA. This CDR3 comprises 16 residues. The ends lost 5 bases at V and 5 bases at J; junction bases unmatched: 9. CDR3 amino acids: CASSLRDRGGDNEQFF. CDR3 DNA sequence: TGTGCCAGCAGCCTACGGGACAGGGGCGGCGACAATGAGCAGTTCTTC.

This clonotype appeared many times. J is TRBJ2-1 and V is TRBV7-3; D call uncertain. CDR1 and CDR2 from the germline V gene are SGHTA and FQGTGA. The CDR3 length is 13 residues. V was cut by 4 bases and J by 5 bases, with 9 bases left in between. The CDR3 DNA sequence: TGTGCCAGCAGCTCATTCCGGGACAATGAGCAGTTCTTC. Translating gives CASSSFRDNEQFF.

This clonotype appeared a few times. The rearrangement joins TRBV7-9 to TRBJ2-3, with D possibly matching TRBD2 (6 bases). Germline V gene data show CDR1 as SEHNR and CDR2 as FQNEAQ (reference sequence). V lost 5 bases to trimming and J lost 4 bases, with 16 bases between them. The CDR3 contains 15 residues. CDR3 region: CASSPVGGTPDTQYF. The CDR3 DNA sequence: TGTGCCAGCAGCCCCGTGGGCGGGACCCCAGATACGCAGTATTTT.

The rearrangement joins TRBV28 to TRBJ1-3; D unresolved. CDR3 length: 16 amino acids. Trimming took off 3 bases at V and 4 bases at J, with 16 bases between the two ends. Germline CDR1 MDHEN, CDR2 SYDVKM. CDR3 residues: CASSFSSRLGGNTIYF. The CDR3 DNA reads as TGTGCCAGCAGTTTTTCTTCCCGGCTAGGGGGAAACACCATATATTTT.

A few counts support this clonotype. The chain couples TRBV12-5 to TRBJ1-2, with D tentatively TRBD1 (5 bases). V was pared by 4 bases and J by 5 bases, with 17 bases between. This CDR3 has 15 residues. Germline V gives CDR1 LGHNT, CDR2 FRNRAP. The CDR3 reads CASGSSPTALYGYTF. The DNA for the CDR3 is TGTGCTAGTGGTTCGTCACCGACAGCCCTATATGGCTACACCTTC.

In its sample, this clonotype was seen many times. The chain recombines TRBV6-1 with TRBJ2-7; possibly TRBD1 for D (5 bases). The CDR3 is 13 residues long. V lost 2 bases to trimming and J lost 5 bases, with 10 bases between them. Per the germline V gene, CDR1 is MNHNS and CDR2 is SASEGT. The CDR3 is CASSESRANEQYV. The CDR3 DNA reads TGTGCCAGCAGTGAAAGCAGGGCCAACGAGCAGTACGTC.

The J gene is TRBJ1-2, the V gene TRBV19, with D possibly being TRBD1 (5 bases). The CDR3 is 11 amino acids. Germline V gives CDR1 LNHDA, CDR2 SQIVND (reference sequence). V lost 8 bases, J lost 7 bases, and 11 bases lay in between. In DNA, the CDR3 is TGTGCCAGTGATCAGGGTTTTGGCTACACCTTC. Translating it yields CASDQGFGYTF. The complete variable domain, with remaining parts taken from reference TRBV19 and TRBJ1-2, reads DGGITQSPKYLFRKEGQNVTLSCEQNLNHDAMYWYRQDPGQGLRLIYYSQIVNDFQKGDIAEGYSVSREKKESFPLTVTSAQKNPTAFYLCASDQGFGYTFGSGTRLTVV.